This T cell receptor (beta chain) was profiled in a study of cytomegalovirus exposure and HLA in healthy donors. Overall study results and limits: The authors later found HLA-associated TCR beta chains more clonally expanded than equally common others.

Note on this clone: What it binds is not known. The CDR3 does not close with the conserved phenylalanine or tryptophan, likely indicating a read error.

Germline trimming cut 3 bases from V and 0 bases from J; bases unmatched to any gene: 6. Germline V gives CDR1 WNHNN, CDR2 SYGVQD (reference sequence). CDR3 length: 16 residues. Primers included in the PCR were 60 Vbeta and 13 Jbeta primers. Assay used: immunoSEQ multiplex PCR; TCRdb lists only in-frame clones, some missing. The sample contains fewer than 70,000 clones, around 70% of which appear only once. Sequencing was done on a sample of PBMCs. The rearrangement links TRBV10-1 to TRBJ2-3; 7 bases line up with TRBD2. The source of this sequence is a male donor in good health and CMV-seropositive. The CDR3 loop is CASSDSLAASTDTQYL. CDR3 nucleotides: TGCGCCAGCAGTGATAGCCTAGCGGCTAGCACAGATACGCAGTATCTT.